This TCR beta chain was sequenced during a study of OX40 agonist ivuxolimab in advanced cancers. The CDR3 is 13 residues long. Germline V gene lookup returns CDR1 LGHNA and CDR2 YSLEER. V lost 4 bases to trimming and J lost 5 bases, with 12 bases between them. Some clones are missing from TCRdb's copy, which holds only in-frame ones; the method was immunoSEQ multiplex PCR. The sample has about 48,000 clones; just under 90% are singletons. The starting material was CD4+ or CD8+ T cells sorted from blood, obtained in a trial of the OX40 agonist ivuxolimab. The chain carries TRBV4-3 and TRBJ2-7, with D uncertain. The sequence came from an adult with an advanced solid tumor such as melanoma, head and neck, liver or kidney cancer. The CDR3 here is CASSPDGVHEQYF. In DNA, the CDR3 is TGCGCCAGCAGCCCCGATGGGGTCCACGAGCAGTACTTC.